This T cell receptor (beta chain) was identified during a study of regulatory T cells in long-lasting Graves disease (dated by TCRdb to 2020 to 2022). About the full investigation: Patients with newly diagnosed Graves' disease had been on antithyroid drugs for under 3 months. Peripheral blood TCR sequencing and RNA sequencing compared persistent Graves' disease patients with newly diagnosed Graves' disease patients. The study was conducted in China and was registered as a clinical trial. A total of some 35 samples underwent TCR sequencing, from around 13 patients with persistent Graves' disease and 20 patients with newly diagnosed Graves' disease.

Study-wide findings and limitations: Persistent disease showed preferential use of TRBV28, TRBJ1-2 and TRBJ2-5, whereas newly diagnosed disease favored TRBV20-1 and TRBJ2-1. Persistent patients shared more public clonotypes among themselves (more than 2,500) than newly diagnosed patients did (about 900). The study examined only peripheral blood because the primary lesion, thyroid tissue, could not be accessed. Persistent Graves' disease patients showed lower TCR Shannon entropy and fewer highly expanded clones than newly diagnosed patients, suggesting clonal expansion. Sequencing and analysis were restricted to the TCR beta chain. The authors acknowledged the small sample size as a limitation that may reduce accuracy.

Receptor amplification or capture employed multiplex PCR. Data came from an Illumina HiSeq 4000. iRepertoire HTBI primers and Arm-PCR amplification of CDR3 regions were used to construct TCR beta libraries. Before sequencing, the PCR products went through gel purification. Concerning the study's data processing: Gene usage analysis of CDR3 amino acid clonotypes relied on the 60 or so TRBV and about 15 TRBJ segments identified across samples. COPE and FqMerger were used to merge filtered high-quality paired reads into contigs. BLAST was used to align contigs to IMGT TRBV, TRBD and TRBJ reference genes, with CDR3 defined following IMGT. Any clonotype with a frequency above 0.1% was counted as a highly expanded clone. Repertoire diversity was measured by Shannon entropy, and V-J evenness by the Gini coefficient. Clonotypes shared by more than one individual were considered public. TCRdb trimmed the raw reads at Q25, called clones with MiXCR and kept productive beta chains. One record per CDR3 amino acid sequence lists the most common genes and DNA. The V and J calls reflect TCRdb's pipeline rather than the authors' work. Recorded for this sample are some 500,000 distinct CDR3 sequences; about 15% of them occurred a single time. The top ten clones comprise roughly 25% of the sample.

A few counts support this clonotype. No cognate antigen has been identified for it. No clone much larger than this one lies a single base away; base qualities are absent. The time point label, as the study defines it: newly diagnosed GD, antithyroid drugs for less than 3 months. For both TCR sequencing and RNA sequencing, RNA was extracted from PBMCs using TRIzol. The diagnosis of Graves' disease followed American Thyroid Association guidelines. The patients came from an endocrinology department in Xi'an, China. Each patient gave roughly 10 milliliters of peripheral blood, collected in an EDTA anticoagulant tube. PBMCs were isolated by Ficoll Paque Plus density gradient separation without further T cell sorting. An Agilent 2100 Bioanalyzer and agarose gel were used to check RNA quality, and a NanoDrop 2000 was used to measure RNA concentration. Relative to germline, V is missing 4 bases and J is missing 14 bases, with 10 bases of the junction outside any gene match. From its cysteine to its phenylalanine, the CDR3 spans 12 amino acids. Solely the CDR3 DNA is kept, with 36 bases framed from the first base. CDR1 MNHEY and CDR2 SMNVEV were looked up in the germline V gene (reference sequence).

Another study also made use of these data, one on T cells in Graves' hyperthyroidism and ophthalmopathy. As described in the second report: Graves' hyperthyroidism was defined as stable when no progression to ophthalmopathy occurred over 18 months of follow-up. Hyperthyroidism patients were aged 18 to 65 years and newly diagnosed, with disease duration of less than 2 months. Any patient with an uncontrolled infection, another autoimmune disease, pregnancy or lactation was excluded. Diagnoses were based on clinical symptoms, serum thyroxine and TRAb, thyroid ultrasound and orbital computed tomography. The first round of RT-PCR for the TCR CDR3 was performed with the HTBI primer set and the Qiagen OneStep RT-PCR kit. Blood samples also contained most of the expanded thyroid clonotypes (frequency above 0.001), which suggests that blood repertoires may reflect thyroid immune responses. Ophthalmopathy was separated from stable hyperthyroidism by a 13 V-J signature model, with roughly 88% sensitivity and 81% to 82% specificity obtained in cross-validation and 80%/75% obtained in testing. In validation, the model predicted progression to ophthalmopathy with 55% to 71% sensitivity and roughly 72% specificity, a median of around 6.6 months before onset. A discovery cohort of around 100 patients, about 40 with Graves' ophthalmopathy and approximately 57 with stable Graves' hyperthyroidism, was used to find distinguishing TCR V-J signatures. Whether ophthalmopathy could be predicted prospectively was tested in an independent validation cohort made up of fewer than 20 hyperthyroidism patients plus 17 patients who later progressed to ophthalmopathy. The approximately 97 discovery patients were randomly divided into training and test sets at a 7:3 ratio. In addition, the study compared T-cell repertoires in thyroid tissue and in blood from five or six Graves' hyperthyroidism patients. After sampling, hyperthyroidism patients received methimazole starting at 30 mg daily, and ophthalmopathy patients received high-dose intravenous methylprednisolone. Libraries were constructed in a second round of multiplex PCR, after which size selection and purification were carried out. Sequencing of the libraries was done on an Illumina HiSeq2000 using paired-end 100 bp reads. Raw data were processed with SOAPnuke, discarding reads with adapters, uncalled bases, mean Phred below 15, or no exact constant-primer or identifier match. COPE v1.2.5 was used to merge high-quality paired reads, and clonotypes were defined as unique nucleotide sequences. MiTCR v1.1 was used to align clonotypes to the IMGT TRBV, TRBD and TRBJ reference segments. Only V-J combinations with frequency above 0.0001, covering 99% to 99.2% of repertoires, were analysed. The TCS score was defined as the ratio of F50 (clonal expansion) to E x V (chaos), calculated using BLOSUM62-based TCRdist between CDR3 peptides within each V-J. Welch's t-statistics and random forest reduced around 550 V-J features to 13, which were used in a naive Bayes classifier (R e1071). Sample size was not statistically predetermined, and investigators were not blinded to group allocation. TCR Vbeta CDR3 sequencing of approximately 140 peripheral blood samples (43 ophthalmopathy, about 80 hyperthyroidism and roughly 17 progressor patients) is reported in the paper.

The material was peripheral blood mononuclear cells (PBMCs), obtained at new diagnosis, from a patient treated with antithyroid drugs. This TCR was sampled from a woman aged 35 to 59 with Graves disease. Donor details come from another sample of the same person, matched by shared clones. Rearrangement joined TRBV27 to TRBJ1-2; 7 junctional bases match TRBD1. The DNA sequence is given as TGTGCCAGCAGTTCTCCTGTGGGGGGACAGACCTTC. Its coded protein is CASSSPVGGQTF.